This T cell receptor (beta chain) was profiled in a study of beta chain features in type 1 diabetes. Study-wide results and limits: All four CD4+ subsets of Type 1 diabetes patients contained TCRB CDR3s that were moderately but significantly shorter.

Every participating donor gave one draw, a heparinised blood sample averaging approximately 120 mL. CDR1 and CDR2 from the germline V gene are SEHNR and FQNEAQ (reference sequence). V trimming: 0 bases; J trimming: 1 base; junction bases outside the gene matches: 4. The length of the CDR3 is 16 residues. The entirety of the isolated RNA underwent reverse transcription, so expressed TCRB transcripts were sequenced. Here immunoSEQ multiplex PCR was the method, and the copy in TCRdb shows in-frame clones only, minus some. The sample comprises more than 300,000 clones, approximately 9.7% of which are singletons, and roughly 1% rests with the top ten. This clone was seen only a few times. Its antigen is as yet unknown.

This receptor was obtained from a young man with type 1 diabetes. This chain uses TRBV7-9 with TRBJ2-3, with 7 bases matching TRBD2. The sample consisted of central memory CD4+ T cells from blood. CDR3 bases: TGTGCCAGCAGCTTAGCGAGGAGCGGGGGCACAGATACGCAGTATTTT. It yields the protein CASSLARSGGTDTQYF.